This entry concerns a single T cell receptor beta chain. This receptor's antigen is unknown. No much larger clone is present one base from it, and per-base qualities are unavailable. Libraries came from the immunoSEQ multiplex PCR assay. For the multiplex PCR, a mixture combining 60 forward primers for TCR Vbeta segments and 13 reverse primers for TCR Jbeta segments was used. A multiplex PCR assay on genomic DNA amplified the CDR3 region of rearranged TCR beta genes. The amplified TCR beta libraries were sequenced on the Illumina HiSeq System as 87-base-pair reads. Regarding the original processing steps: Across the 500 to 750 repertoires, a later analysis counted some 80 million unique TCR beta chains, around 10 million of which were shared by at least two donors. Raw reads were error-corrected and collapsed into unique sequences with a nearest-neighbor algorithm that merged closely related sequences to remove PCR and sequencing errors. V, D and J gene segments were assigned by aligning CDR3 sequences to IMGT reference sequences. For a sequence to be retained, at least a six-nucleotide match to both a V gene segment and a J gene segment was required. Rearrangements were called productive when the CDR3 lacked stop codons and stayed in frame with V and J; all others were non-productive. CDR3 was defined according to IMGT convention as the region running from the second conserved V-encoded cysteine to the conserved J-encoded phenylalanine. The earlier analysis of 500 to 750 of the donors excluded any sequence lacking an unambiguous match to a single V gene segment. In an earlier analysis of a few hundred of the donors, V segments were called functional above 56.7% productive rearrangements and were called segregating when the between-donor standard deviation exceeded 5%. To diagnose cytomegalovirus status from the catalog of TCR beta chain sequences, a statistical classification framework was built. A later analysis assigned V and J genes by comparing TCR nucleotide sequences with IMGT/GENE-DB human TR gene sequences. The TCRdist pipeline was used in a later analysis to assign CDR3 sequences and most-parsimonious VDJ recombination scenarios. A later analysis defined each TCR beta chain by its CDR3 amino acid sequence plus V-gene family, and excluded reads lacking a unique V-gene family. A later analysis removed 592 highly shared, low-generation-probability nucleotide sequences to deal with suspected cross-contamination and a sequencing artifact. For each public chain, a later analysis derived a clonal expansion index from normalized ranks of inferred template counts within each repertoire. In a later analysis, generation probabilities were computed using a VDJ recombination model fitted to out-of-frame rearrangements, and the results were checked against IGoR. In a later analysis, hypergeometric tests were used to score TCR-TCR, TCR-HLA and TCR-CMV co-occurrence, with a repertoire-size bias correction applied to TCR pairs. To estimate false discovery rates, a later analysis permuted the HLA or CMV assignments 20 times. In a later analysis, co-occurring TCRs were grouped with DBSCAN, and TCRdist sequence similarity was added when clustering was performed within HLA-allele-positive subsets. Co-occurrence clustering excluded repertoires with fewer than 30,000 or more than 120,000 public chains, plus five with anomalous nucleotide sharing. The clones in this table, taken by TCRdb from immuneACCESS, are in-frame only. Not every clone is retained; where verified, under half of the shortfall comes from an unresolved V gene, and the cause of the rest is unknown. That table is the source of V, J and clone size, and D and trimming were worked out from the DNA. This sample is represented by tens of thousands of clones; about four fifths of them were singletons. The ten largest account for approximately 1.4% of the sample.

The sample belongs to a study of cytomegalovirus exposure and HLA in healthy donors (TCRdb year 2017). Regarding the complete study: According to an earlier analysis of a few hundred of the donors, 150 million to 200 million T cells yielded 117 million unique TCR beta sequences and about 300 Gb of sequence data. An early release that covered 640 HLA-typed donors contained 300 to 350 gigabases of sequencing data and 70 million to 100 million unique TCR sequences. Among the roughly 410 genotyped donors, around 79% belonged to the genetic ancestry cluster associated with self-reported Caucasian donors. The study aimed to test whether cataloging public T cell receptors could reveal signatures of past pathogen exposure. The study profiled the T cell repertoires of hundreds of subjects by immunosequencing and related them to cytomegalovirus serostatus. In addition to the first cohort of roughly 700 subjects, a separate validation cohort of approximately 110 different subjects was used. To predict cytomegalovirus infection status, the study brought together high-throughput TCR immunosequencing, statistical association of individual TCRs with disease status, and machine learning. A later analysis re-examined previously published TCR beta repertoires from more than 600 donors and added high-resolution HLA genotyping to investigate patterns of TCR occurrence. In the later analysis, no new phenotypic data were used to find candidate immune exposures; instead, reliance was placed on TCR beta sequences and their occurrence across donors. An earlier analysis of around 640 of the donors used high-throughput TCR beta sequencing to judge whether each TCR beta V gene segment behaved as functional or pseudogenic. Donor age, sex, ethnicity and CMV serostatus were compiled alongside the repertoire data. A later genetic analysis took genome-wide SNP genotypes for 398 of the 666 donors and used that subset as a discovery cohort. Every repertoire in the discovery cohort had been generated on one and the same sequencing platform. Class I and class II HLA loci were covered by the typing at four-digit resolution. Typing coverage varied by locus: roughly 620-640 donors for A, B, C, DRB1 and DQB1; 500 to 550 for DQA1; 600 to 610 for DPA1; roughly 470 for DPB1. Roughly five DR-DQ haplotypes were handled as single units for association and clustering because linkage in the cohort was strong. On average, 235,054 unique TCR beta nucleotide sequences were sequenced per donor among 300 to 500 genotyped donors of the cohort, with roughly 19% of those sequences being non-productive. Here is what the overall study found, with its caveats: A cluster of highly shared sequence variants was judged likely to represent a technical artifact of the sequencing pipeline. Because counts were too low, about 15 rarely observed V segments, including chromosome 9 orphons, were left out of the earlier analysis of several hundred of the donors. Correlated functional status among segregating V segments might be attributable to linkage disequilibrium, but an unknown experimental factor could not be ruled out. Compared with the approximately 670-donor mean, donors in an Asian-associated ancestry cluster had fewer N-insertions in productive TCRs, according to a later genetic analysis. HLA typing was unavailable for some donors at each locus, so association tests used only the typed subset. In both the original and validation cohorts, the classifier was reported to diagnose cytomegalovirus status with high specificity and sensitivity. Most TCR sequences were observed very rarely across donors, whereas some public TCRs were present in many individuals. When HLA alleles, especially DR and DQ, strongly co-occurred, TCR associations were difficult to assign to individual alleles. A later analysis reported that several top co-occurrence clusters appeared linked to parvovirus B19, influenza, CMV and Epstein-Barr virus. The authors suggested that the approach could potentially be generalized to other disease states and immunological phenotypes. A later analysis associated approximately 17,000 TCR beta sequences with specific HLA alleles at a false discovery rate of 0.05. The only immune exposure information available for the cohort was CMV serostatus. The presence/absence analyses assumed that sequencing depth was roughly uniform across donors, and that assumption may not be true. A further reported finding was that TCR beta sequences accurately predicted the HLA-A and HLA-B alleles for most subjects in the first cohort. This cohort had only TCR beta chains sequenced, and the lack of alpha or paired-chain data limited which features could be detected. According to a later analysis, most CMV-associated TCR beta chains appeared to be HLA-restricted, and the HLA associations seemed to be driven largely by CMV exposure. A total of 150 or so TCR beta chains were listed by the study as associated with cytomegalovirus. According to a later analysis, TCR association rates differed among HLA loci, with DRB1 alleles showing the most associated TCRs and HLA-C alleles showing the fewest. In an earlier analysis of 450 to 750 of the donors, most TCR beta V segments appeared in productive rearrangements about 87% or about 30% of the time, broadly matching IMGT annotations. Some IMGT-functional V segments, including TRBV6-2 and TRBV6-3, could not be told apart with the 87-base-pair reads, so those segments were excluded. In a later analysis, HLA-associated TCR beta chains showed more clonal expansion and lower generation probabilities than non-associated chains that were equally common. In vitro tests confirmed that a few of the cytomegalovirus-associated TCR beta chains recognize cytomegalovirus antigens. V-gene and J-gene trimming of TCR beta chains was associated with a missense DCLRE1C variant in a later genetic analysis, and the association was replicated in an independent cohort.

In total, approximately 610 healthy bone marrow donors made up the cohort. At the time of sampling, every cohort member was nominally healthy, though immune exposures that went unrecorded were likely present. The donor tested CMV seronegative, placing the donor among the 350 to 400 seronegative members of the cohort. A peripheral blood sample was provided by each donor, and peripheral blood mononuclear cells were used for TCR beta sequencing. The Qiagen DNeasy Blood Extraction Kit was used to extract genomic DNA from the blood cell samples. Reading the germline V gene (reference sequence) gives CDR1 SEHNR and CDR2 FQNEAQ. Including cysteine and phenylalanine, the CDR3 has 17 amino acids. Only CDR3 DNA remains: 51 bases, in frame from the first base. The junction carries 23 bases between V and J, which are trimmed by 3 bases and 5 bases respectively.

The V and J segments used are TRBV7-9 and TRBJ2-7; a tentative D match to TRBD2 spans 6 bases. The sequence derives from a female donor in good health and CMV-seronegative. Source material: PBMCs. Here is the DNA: TGTGCCAGCAGCTTGGGTTTGCCGGGACTTGGAGCGGACGAGCAGTACTTC. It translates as CASSLGLPGLGADEQYF.